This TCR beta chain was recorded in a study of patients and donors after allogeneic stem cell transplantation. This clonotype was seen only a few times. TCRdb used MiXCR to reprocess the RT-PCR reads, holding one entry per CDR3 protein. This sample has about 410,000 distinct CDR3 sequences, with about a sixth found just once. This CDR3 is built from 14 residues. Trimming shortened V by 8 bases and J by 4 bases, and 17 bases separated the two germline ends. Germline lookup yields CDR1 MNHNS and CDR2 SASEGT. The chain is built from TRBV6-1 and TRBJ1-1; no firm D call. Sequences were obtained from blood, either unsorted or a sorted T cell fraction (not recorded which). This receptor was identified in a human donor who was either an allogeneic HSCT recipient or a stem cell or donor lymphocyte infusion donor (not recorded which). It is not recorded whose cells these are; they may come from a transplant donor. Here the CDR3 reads CASAGRLHGTEAFF. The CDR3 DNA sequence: TGTGCCAGCGCGGGTCGGTTGCACGGCACTGAAGCTTTCTTT.